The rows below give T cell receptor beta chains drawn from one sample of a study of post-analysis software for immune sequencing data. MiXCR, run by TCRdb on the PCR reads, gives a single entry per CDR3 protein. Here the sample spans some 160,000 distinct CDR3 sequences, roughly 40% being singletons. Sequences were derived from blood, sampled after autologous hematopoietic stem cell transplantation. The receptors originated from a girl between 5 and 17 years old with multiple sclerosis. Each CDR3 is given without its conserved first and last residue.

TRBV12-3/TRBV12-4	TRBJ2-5	ASSSVKRREGRETQY
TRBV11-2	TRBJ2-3	ASSAYRPVGTDTQY
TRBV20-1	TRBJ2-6	SAEGPQGAGANVLT
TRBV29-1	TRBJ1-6	SVSTPRRSSPLH
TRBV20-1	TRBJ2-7	SAPPTRGAYEQY
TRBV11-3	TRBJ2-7	ASSPPGGTYEQY
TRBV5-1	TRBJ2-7	ASSPGLQVSYEQY
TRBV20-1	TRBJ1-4	SAQMGGNEKLF
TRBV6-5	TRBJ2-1	ASRKTGRGVYNEQF
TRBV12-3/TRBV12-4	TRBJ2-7	ASRQGLGEQY
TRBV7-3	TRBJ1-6	ASSLDGDRAQSPLH
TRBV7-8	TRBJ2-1	ASSSGLAGGYEQF
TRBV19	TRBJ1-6	ASGGTDVLNSPLH
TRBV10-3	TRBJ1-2	AINKQSNYGYT
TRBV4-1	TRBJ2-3	ASSQGLAGLGTDTQY
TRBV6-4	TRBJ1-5	ASSVRDSQPQH